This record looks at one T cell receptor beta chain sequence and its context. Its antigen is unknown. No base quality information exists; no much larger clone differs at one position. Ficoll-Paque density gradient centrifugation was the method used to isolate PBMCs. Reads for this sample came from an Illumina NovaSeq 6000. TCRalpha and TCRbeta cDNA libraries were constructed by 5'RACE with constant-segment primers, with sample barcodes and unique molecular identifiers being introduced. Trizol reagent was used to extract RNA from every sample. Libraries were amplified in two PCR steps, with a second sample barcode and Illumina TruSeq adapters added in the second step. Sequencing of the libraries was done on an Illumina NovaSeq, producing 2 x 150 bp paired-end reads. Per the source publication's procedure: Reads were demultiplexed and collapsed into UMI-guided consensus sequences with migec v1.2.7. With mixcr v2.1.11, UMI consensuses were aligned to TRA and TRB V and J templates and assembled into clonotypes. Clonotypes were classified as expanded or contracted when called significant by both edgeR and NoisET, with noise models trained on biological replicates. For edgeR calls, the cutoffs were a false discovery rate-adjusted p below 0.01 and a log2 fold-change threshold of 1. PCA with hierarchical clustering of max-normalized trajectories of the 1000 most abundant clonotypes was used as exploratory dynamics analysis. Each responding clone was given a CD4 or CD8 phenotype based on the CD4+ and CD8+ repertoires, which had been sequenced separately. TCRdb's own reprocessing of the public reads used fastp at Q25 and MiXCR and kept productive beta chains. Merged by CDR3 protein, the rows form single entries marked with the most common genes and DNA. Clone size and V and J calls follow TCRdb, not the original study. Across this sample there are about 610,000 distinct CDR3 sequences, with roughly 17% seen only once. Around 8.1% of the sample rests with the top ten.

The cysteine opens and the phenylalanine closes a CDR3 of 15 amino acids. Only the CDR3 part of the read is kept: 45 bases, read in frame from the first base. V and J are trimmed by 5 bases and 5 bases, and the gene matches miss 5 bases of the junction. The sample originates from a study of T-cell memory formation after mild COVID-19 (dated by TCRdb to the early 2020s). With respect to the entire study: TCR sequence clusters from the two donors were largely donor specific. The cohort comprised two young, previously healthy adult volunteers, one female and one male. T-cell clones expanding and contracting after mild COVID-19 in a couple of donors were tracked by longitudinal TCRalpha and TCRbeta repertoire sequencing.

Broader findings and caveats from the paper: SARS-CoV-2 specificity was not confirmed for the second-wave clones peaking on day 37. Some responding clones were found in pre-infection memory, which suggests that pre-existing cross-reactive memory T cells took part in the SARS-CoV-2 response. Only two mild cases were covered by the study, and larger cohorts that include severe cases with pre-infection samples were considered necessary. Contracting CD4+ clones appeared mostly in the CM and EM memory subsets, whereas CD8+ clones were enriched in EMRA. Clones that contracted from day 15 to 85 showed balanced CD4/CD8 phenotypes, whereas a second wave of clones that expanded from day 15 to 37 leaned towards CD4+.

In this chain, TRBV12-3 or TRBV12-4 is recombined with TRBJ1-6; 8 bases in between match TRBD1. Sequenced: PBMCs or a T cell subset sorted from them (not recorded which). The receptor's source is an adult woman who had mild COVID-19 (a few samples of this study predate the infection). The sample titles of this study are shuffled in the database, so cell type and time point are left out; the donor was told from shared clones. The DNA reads TGTGCCAGCAGTCAGAGACAGGGGAATAATTCACCCCTCCACTTT. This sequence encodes CASSQRQGNNSPLHF.